The 15 T cell receptor beta chains in this list originate from one sample, sequenced in a study of beta chain features in type 1 diabetes. Findings and caveats of the study: Across all four CD4+ subsets, people with type 1 diabetes showed modestly shorter TCRB CDR3s.

Since all of the isolated RNA was reverse transcribed, expressed TCRB transcripts were what got sequenced. The protocol was immunoSEQ multiplex PCR, while the TCRdb copy is restricted to in-frame clones and leaves out a portion. The repertoire consists of around 280,000 clones, with approximately 16% occurring once and the leading ten covering 0.015% to 0.017%. These receptors are not linked to any known antigen. The material sequenced was naive CD4+ T cells from blood. All receptors come from a young man with type 1 diabetes.

The V call is TRBV18, the J call TRBJ2-3; 9 bases map to TRBD1. The CDR3 totals 13 residues. J was trimmed by 7 bases and V by 4 bases; bases with no gene match: 3. CDR1 is KGHSH and CDR2 is LQKENI in the germline V gene. CDR3 protein: CASSRDRANTQYF. CDR3 nucleotide sequence: TGTGCCAGCTCACGGGACAGGGCAAATACGCAGTATTTT.

This chain links TRBV5-6 with TRBJ2-7; the D gene is possibly TRBD2 (6 bases). The CDR3 is 14 residues long. Germline-derived CDR1 and CDR2 are SGHDT and YYEEEE. The germline V and J ends were trimmed by 0 bases and 3 bases, with 10 bases remaining between them. CDR3 region: CASSLAGENYEQYF. In nucleotides, the CDR3 is TGTGCCAGCAGCTTGGCGGGGGAGAACTACGAGCAGTACTTC.

This clone was counted a single time. CDR3 nucleotides: TGCAGCGTTGAAGAAGACAGCAGCTCCTACAATGAGCAGTTCTTC. Residues: CSVEEDSSSYNEQFF. The chain is built from TRBV29-1 and TRBJ2-1; possible D gene TRBD1, 5 bases. Per germline, CDR1 SQVTM and CDR2 ANQGSEA. This CDR3 spans 15 amino acids. Trimming pared 0 bases from V and 0 bases from J, leaving 9 bases between.

This clone was seen more than once but under ten times. The chain joins TRBV4-3 to TRBJ1-4; the match to TRBD1 covers 7 bases. There are 17 residues in the CDR3. The V segment lost 1 base and the J segment 8 bases; nucleotides outside the gene matches: 13. Per germline, CDR1 LGHNA and CDR2 YSLEER. The CDR3 reads CASSQGWDRLGGEKLFF. CDR3 bases: TGCGCCAGCAGCCAAGGATGGGACAGACTCGGCGGCGAAAAACTGTTTTTT.

CDR3 nucleotide sequence: TGTGCCACCAGCAGGACCCCACTAGCTACGAATGAGCAGTTCTTC. It is translated as CATSRTPLATNEQFF. The chain uses TRBV15 and TRBJ2-1; D might be TRBD2 (6 bases). Per the germline V gene, CDR1 is LNHNV and CDR2 is YYDKDF (reference sequence). Trimming left V 3 bases short and J 7 bases short, with 16 bases between. The length of the CDR3 is 15 residues.

This clone has a handful of counts. The rearrangement uses TRBV7-9 and TRBJ2-5, with a possible D match to TRBD2 (5 bases). The CDR3 covers 14 residues. Trimming removed 2 bases at V and 3 bases at J, with 10 bases between. CDR1 and CDR2 from the germline V gene are SEHNR and FQNEAQ (reference sequence). The CDR3 loop reads CASSLLPGEETQYF. For the CDR3, the DNA is TGTGCCAGCAGCTTACTTCCCGGGGAAGAGACCCAGTACTTC.

The rearrangement joins TRBV4-1 to TRBJ2-7, with 8 positions matching TRBD1. The CDR3 runs 16 residues. The germline gives CDR1 MGHRA, CDR2 YSYEKL. V was clipped by 4 bases and J by 1 base; unmatched bases: 9. The CDR3 region has the DNA TGCGCCAGCAGCCCTCAAGGGACAGGCGGTTCCTACGAGCAGTACTTC. Its protein product is CASSPQGTGGSYEQYF.

The CDR3 DNA reads as TGTGCCTGGAGTGTACAAGCGGGAGTATATGAGCAGTTCTTC. This translates into CAWSVQAGVYEQFF. J is TRBJ2-1 and V is TRBV30; TRBD2 agrees at 8 bases. J lost 8 bases, V lost 0 bases, and 6 bases had no gene match. This CDR3 region has 14 residues. CDR1 is GTSNPN, CDR2 SVGIG, per germline (reference sequence). The whole variable domain, filled in from reference TRBV30 and TRBJ2-1, reads SQTIHQWPATLVQPVGSPLSLECTVEGTSNPNLYWYRQAAGRGLQLLFYSVGIGQISSEVPQNLSASRPQDRQFILSSKKLLLSDSGFYLCAWSVQAGVYEQFFGPGTRLTVL.

The genes are TRBV7-2 and TRBJ2-7; 7 bases map to TRBD1. The CDR3 has 12 residues. Trimming removed 6 bases from V and 4 bases from J; junction bases left unmatched: 3. Germline V CDR1 and CDR2: SGHTA, FQGNSA. This CDR3 reads CASRTGDYEQYF. CDR3 nucleotides: TGTGCCAGCAGAACAGGGGATTACGAGCAGTACTTC.

In its sample, this clone was seen a few times. V usage is TRBV6-5 and J usage is TRBJ2-1, with D possibly being TRBD1 (6 bases). The CDR3 has 14 amino acids. Germline CDR1 MNHEY, CDR2 SVGAGI. Trimming removed 6 bases from V and 0 bases from J, with 9 bases in between. The CDR3 nucleotides read TGTGCCAGCAGGATACAGGGCTCCTACAATGAGCAGTTCTTC. This translates into CASRIQGSYNEQFF.

The chain has TRBV7-9 and TRBJ2-5, with a tentative D call TRBD2 (7 bases). The V gene's germline CDR1 is SEHNR and CDR2 FQNEAQ (reference sequence). This CDR3 has 15 amino acids. V gave up 0 bases and J gave up 5 bases, with 13 bases separating them. This CDR3 reads CASSLAGGPGETQYF. The CDR3 DNA is TGTGCCAGCAGCTTAGCGGGGGGGCCTGGCGAGACCCAGTACTTC.

This chain joins TRBV4-2 and TRBJ2-3; D may be TRBD1 (5 bases). There are 15 residues in the CDR3. Trimming shortened V by 4 bases and J by 0 bases, and 11 bases separated the two germline ends. In germline, CDR1 is LGHNA, CDR2 YNFKEQ. CDR3 in amino acids: CASSPRASSTDTQYF. The CDR3 DNA sequence: TGTGCCAGCAGCCCCAGGGCCTCTAGCACAGATACGCAGTATTTT.

The chain carries TRBV2 and TRBJ2-5, with TRBD2 matching 10 bases. This CDR3 comprises 13 residues. Trimming at V came to 4 bases and at J to 5 bases, leaving 1 base not matched to a gene. The germline gives CDR1 SNHLY, CDR2 FYNNEI. The CDR3 protein is CASSGTSGETQYF. As DNA, the CDR3 is TGTGCCAGCAGTGGGACTAGCGGCGAGACCCAGTACTTC.

This clone was counted only a few times. The V gene is TRBV5-6, the J gene TRBJ2-1; 7 bases are a match to TRBD2. V dropped 2 bases and J dropped 9; count of bases not matched to a gene: 11. Germline V gene data show CDR1 as SGHDT and CDR2 as YYEEEE. This CDR3 is 15 amino acids long. This CDR3 is CASSLLGGPSIEQFF. CDR3 in DNA: TGTGCCAGCAGCTTACTGGGAGGGCCTAGTATTGAGCAGTTCTTC.

This clone has only a few counts. The V call is TRBV7-8, the J call TRBJ2-5, with D possibly TRBD2 on 7 matching bases. The CDR3 consists of 16 residues. Trimming stripped 0 bases from V and 5 bases from J, with 16 bases between. The V gene's germline CDR1 is SGHVS and CDR2 FQNEAQ. The CDR3 sequence is CASSLADRRGRETQYF. DNA for the CDR3: TGTGCCAGCAGCTTAGCGGACCGGCGGGGGCGGGAGACCCAGTACTTC.